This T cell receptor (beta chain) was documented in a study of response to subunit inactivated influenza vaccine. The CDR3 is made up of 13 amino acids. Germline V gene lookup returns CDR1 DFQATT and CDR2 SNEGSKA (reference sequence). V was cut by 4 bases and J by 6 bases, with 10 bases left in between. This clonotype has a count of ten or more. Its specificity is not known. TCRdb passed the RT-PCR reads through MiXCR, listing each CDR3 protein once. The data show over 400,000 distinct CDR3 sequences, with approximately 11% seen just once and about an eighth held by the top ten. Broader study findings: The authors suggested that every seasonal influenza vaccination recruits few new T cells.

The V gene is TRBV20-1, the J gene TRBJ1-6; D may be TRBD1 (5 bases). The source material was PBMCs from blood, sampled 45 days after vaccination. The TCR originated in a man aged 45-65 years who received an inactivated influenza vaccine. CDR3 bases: TGCAGTGCTAACCGGGACGGTAATTCACCCCTCCACTTT. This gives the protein CSANRDGNSPLHF.